This T cell receptor beta chain is drawn from a study of T cell responses to AZD1222 COVID-19 vaccine (dated by TCRdb to the early 2020s). With regard to the full study: A total of 230 or so trial participants underwent TCR sequencing, of whom nearly 210 received two doses of AZD1222 and approximately 25 received two doses of the MenACWY control vaccine. Trial participants were enrolled by age into subgroups of 18-55, 56-69 and 70-plus years, and around 140, 26 and 57 TCR-sequenced participants, respectively, were included in these subgroups. The investigation overall reported the following: Participants were mostly white British, with more females than males. The authors suggested clonal diversity may have been underestimated. Conclusions about previously exposed vaccinees were limited because only five to seven AZD1222 recipients were SARS-CoV-2 seropositive at baseline. After two AZD1222 doses, both the breadth and the depth of spike-specific TCRs were significantly higher than at day 0 and than in MenACWY recipients. Vaccine-associated CD4 TCRs spanned the whole spike protein, with dominant responses in regions 160-218 and 743-854. The 56-69-year group was small, and its depth increase did not reach significance, likely because of low power. No day 14 peak-response samples were available, so repertoires were characterized only after the peak T cell response. Reportedly, close to half of the unique spike-specific TCRs recognized epitopes lying outside the regions that are mutated in the B.1.351 and B.1.1.7 variants.

Sample time point, as interpreted from the label and publication: about 28 days (+/-7) after the second vaccine dose. AZD1222 recipients with second doses at about 4 weeks or about 12 weeks were pooled, because spike-specific TCR depth and breadth did not differ between schedules. Vaccinee samples were obtained from the UK trials COV001 and COV002, which included a single-blind randomized controlled phase 2/3 trial of AZD1222 (ChAdOx1 nCoV-19) in healthy adults. For TCRbeta chain sequencing, PBMC samples were collected from trial participants at day 0 and at day 28 after the second dose. With regard to this clone: No antigen is known for it. Nothing much larger sits one base from this clone, and base qualities are not available.

The CDR3 regions of human TCRbeta chains were subjected to immunosequencing. As for the authors' bioinformatics: TCRs in the repertoires were matched against a reference library of SARS-CoV-2-specific TCRs that had been generated with the MIRA antigen-specificity platform. Breadth was defined as the fraction of unique TCRs that were SARS-CoV-2-associated, and depth was defined as the fraction of total T cells that were SARS-CoV-2-associated. Using the MIRA data, each spike-specific TCR was mapped to the spike region that the TCR reacts to and placed in a CD4 or CD8 class. Log10-transformed breadth and depth values were compared by one-way ANOVA with Sidak's multiple comparisons tests. TCRdb provides this immuneACCESS table in a form limited to in-frame rearrangements. Some clones are lacking; in checked studies, under half of them reflect an unresolved V gene, and why the rest are absent is not known. V, J and clone size derive from that table, while D and trimming were established from the DNA sequence. Present in this sample are over 100,000 clones, about 90% of which were seen just once. The ten largest make up about 2.5% of the sample.

V is clipped by 3 bases and J by 9 bases, and the sequence between their germline boundaries is 21 bases long. In the germline V gene, CDR1 corresponds to ENHRY and CDR2 to SYGVKD. Measured from the cysteine to the phenylalanine, the CDR3 is 15 residues long. The retained sequence is limited to the CDR3, 45 bases, with the frame set at the first base. The source of this sequence is an adult who received the AZD1222 COVID-19 vaccine. Here the chain combines TRBV10-3 and TRBJ2-7; TRBD2 is perhaps the D gene, given 6 matching bases. The sequencing here drew on peripheral blood, taken 28 days after the second AZD1222 dose. This receptor carries the CDR3 CAISDVEGTAGGQYF. The sequenced DNA: TGTGCCATCAGTGATGTCGAGGGGACGGCCGGGGGGCAGTACTTC.